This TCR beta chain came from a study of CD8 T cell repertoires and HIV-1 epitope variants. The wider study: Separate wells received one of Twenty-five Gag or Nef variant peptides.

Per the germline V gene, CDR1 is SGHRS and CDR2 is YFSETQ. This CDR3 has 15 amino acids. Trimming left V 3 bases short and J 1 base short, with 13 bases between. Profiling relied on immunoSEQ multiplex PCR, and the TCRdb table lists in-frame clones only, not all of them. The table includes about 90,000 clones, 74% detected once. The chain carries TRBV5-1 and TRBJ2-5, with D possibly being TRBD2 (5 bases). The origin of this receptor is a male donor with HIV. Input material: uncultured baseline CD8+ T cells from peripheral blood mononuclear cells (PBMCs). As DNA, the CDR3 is TGCGCCAGCAGCTCGGGGTCATTTGCCCAAGAGACCCAGTACTTC. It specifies CASSSGSFAQETQYF.